The 28 T cell receptor beta chains below were found in one sample sequenced in a study of shared clonotypes between healthy human individuals. Data came from immunoSEQ multiplex PCR; TCRdb stores just in-frame clones and leaves some out. The sample yields around 640,000 clones, approximately 96% seen once. Terminally differentiated effector memory CD45RA+ cells were excluded from the naive CD8 cells, which were CD45RO-negative and positively selected for CCR7. Sequencing was performed on naive CD8+ T cells sorted from blood. Receptor source: a woman aged 25-40 years in good health.

A remark on this clone: In the same sample, other DNA sequences code for this CDR3. The chain is built from TRBV7-9 and TRBJ1-1; D gene ambiguous. Germline loops: CDR1 SEHNR, CDR2 FQNEAQ (reference sequence). The CDR3 length is 12 residues. The ends were cut back, 1 base at V and 7 bases at J, with 7 bases in the middle. The DNA for the CDR3 is TGTGCCAGCAGCTTAGGAGGTTTTGAAGCTTTCTTT. Protein product: CASSLGGFEAFF.

J is TRBJ2-1 and V is TRBV5-5; no firm D call. The germline gives CDR1 SGHKS, CDR2 YYEKEE (reference sequence). The V end was cut by 0 bases, the J end by 8 bases, with 12 bases between. This CDR3 has 14 residues. CDR3 nucleotide sequence: TGTGCCAGCAGCTTGGAGGGTAGCTGGGATGAGCAGTTCTTC. Translating gives CASSLEGSWDEQFF.

V is TRBV9 and J is TRBJ2-4, with 7 bases that match TRBD1. The germline V gene encodes CDR1 SGDLS and CDR2 YYNGEE. The length of the CDR3 is 14 residues. V trimming: 3 bases; J trimming: 6 bases; junction bases outside the gene matches: 6. The CDR3 loop is CASSAGDSTNIQYF. Written as DNA, the CDR3 is TGTGCCAGCAGCGCCGGGGACAGTACAAACATTCAGTACTTC. The full variable domain, its missing parts supplied by reference TRBV9 and TRBJ2-4, is DSGVTQTPKHLITATGQRVTLRCSPRSGDLSVYWYQQSLDQGLQFLIQYYNGEERAKGNILERFSAQQFPDLHSELNLSSLELGDSALYFCASSAGDSTNIQYFGAGTRLSVL.

The chain joins TRBV4-1 to TRBJ2-3; no clear D. CDR3 size: 15 residues. CDR1 and CDR2 from the germline V gene are MGHRA and YSYEKL. V was pared by 0 bases and J by 2 bases, with 9 bases between. CDR3 nucleotides: TGCGCCAGCAGCCAAGATAGGCACCACACAGATACGCAGTATTTT. Residues: CASSQDRHHTDTQYF.

This chain connects TRBV5-6 to TRBJ2-7, with 7 bases aligning to TRBD2. The CDR3 runs 14 residues. The germline CDR1 and CDR2 sequences are SGHDT and YYEEEE. Losses at the gene ends were 0 bases for V and 5 bases for J; bases not matched to a gene: 5. The CDR3 DNA reads as TGTGCCAGCAGCTTGGGAGTAGCGGGCCACGAGCAGTACTTC. It encodes CASSLGVAGHEQYF.

The chain combines TRBV5-6 with TRBJ1-1; tentatively, D is TRBD1 (6 bases). The CDR3 contains 16 residues. Germline CDR1 SGHDT, CDR2 YYEEEE. Trimming removed 0 bases from V and 1 base from J, with 13 bases in between. CDR3 sequence: CASSLAAGHRNTEAFF. CDR3 nucleotide sequence: TGTGCCAGCAGCTTGGCCGCGGGACACCGGAACACTGAAGCTTTCTTT.

The V and J genes are TRBV7-9 and TRBJ2-5; D gene ambiguous. The germline gives CDR1 SEHNR, CDR2 FQNEAQ (reference sequence). The CDR3 extends over 13 amino acids. Trimming left V 5 bases short and J 4 bases short, with 11 bases between. The CDR3 nucleotides read TGTGCCAGCAGCAATATAGAAAGAGAGACCCAGTACTTC. Its protein is CASSNIERETQYF. Supplemented by reference TRBV7-9 and TRBJ2-5, the full variable domain reads DTGVSQNPRHKITKRGQNVTFRCDPISEHNRLYWYRQTLGQGPEFLTYFQNEAQLEKSRLLSDRFSAERPKGSFSTLEIQRTEQGDSAMYLCASSNIERETQYFGPGTRLLVL.

V gene TRBV4-1 combines with J gene TRBJ1-2, with 8 bases identical to TRBD1. J lost 3 bases, V lost 3 bases, and 6 bases had no gene match. The CDR3 runs to 15 residues. CDR1 MGHRA and CDR2 YSYEKL come from the germline V gene. For the CDR3, the DNA is TGCGCCAGCAGCCAGAGGACAGGGCCTCACTATGGCTACACCTTC. Translating it yields CASSQRTGPHYGYTF.

This sequence joins TRBV6-1 and TRBJ1-1; D gene uncertain. Germline V gene lookup returns CDR1 MNHNS and CDR2 SASEGT. The CDR3 totals 13 residues. V was clipped by 10 bases and J by 4 bases, with 16 bases between them. CDR3 coding DNA: TGTGCCACCATTAGTTTGTGGGGCACTGAAGCTTTCTTT. It codes for CATISLWGTEAFF.

V gene TRBV28 combines with J gene TRBJ2-7; no clear D gene. Germline V lookup: CDR1 MDHEN, CDR2 SYDVKM. The CDR3 covers 9 residues. Trimming shortened V by 9 bases and J by 4 bases, and 4 bases separated the two germline ends. The CDR3 DNA follows: TGTGCCAGGATTTACGAGCAGTACTTC. This encodes CARIYEQYF.

V is TRBV15 and J is TRBJ2-1, with D tentatively TRBD2 (6 bases). Germline CDR1 LNHNV, CDR2 YYDKDF (reference sequence). V lost 5 bases and J lost 6, with 11 bases in between. This CDR3 spans 13 amino acids. The CDR3 is CATSGDWGNEQFF. CDR3 nucleotides: TGTGCCACCAGCGGGGACTGGGGCAATGAGCAGTTCTTC.

The CDR3: CASSLVQGSPNYGYTF. CDR3 sequence (DNA): TGTGCCAGCAGTTTGGTGCAGGGATCCCCTAACTATGGCTACACCTTC. The chain carries TRBV28 and TRBJ1-2; D might be TRBD1 (5 bases). The CDR3 has 16 amino acids. Germline CDR1 and CDR2: MDHEN and SYDVKM. The V and J ends lost 3 bases and 0 bases respectively, with 14 bases between them.

The chain employs TRBV7-2 and TRBJ2-1; D not resolved. The germline gives CDR1 SGHTA, CDR2 FQGNSA. The CDR3 sequence is 15 residues long. Trimming shortened V by 5 bases and J by 4 bases, and 15 bases separated the two germline ends. As DNA, the CDR3 is TGTGCCAGCAGCCACCTAGTTTCCTCTTACAATGAGCAGTTCTTC. Translating it yields CASSHLVSSYNEQFF.

The chain recombines TRBV2 with TRBJ2-1, with D perhaps TRBD2 (6 bases). V was shortened by 6 bases and J by 5 bases, with 17 bases between the two germline ends. Germline V gene sequence: CDR1 SNHLY, CDR2 FYNNEI. This CDR3 is built from 15 residues. As DNA, the CDR3 is TGTGCCAGCAGGCCCGGCGTAGGGACTGACAATGAGCAGTTCTTC. This codes for CASRPGVGTDNEQFF.

The V and J genes are TRBV10-2 and TRBJ2-5; no clear D gene. Germline V gives CDR1 WSHSY, CDR2 SAAADI. With 6 bases removed from V and 4 bases from J, the gap between germline ends came to 9 bases. The CDR3 is made up of 12 amino acids. CDR3 loop: CASRETGETQYF. CDR3 sequence (DNA): TGCGCCAGCAGAGAGACTGGAGAGACCCAGTACTTC.

This chain links TRBV27 with TRBJ2-7; D perhaps matches TRBD2 (6 bases). Trimming shortened V by 6 bases and J by 3 bases, and 18 bases separated the two germline ends. This CDR3 comprises 15 residues. CDR1 MNHEY and CDR2 SMNVEV come from the germline V gene (reference sequence). In DNA, the CDR3 is TGTGCCAGCAGACCCCTCTCTCAGGGAGGCTACGAGCAGTACTTC. It yields the protein CASRPLSQGGYEQYF.

This clone was seen once. This rearrangement joins TRBV15 to TRBJ1-3; 8 bases are a match to TRBD1. V was pared by 5 bases and J by 3 bases, with 12 bases of the junction left unmatched. The CDR3 has 17 residues. CDR1 and CDR2 (germline): LNHNV, YYDKDF (reference sequence). The CDR3, as DNA: TGTGCCACCAGCTCCGAGGACAGGGAGGGGATTGGAAACACCATATATTTT. This sequence encodes CATSSEDREGIGNTIYF.

The chain combines TRBV15 with TRBJ1-1; possible D gene TRBD1, 5 bases. Deletions cut 0 bases from V and 4 bases from J, with 12 bases between. Per the germline V gene, CDR1 is LNHNV and CDR2 is YYDKDF (reference sequence). CDR3 length: 15 amino acids. CDR3 sequence reads: CATSRDRQGSTEAFF. The CDR3 coding sequence is TGTGCCACCAGCAGAGATCGGCAGGGTAGCACTGAAGCTTTCTTT.

Of note for this clone: The sample holds other DNA sequences that translate to the same CDR3. The chain recombines TRBV5-4 with TRBJ2-3, with D unclear. Germline-derived CDR1 and CDR2 are SGHNT and YYREEE (reference sequence). V dropped 5 bases and J dropped 2 bases, with 3 bases sitting between them. The length of the CDR3 is 11 residues. CDR3 DNA sequence: TGTGCCAGCAGTTCCACAGATACGCAGTATTTT. Its translation is CASSSTDTQYF. Drawing the rest from reference TRBV5-4 and TRBJ2-3, the complete variable domain is ETGVTQSPTHLIKTRGQQVTLRCSSQSGHNTVSWYQQALGQGPQFIFQYYREEENGRGNFPPRFSGLQFPNYSSELNVNALELDDSALYLCASSSTDTQYFGPGTRLTVL.

The rearrangement uses TRBV19 and TRBJ2-7; TRBD2 might be the D (6 bases). The CDR3 runs to 16 residues. Germline V CDR1 and CDR2: LNHDA, SQIVND (reference sequence). Deletions cut 0 bases from V and 4 bases from J, with 16 bases between. In DNA, the CDR3 is TGTGCCAGTAGTATAGATCTCACAGGAGGGTCATACGAGCAGTACTTC. The encoded protein is CASSIDLTGGSYEQYF.

V usage is TRBV27 and J usage is TRBJ1-1, with TRBD1 matching 7 bases. Losses at the gene ends were 8 bases for V and 6 bases for J; bases not matched to a gene: 21. Germline lookup yields CDR1 MNHEY and CDR2 SMNVEV (reference sequence). There are 17 residues in the CDR3. The CDR3 protein is CASQPGSGTGVGAEAFF. The CDR3 DNA is TGTGCCAGCCAGCCCGGAAGCGGAACAGGGGTGGGCGCTGAAGCTTTCTTT.

This chain connects TRBV2 to TRBJ1-1; D gene uncertain. Trimming removed 4 bases from V and 3 bases from J, with 12 bases in between. In germline, CDR1 is SNHLY, CDR2 FYNNEI. CDR3 size: 14 residues. DNA for the CDR3: TGTGCCAGCAGTGGGACTCCGCCCGACACTGAAGCTTTCTTT. It translates to CASSGTPPDTEAFF.

The chain couples TRBV2 to TRBJ2-1; no clear D gene. Trimming left V 0 bases short and J 0 bases short, with 9 bases between. This CDR3 contains 16 residues. The V gene's germline CDR1 is SNHLY and CDR2 FYNNEI. CDR3 in DNA: TGTGCCAGCAGTGAAGCGGTACCAAGCTCCTACAATGAGCAGTTCTTC. This codes for CASSEAVPSSYNEQFF.

The chain combines TRBV2 with TRBJ2-7, with D possibly matching TRBD1 (5 bases). V lost 4 bases and J 0 bases, leaving 16 bases between the germline ends. The CDR3 length is 16 residues. CDR1 SNHLY and CDR2 FYNNEI come from the germline V gene. DNA for the CDR3: TGTGCCAGCAGTGGATTTCAGGGCATACACTCCTACGAGCAGTACTTC. Protein: CASSGFQGIHSYEQYF.

The chain has TRBV7-9 and TRBJ2-7; 7 bases agree with TRBD2. Germline trimming cut 5 bases from V and 0 bases from J; bases unmatched to any gene: 7. The CDR3 loop spans 15 amino acids. The germline gives CDR1 SEHNR, CDR2 FQNEAQ (reference sequence). CDR3 in DNA: TGTGCCAGCAGCCCATCCGGCGGGGGCTCCTACGAGCAGTACTTC. Its translation: CASSPSGGGSYEQYF.

V and J are TRBV27 and TRBJ1-5; D is perhaps TRBD1 (6 bases). The CDR3 covers 15 residues. Trimming cost V 5 bases and J 1 base, with 12 bases left between them. The germline V gene encodes CDR1 MNHEY and CDR2 SMNVEV (reference sequence). The DNA of the CDR3 is TGTGCCAGCAGTCGTCAGGGGTACAGCAATCAGCCCCAGCATTTT. It encodes CASSRQGYSNQPQHF.

V is TRBV27 and J is TRBJ2-1, with 9 bases matching TRBD2. V gave up 5 bases and J gave up 5 bases; unmatched junction bases: 7. This CDR3 spans 15 amino acids. Germline V CDR1 and CDR2: MNHEY, SMNVEV (reference sequence). CDR3 residues: CASSPSAGGNNEQFF. CDR3 coding DNA: TGTGCCAGCAGTCCTTCAGCGGGGGGAAACAATGAGCAGTTCTTC.

The chain uses TRBV9 and TRBJ2-4; tentative D call: TRBD2 (5 bases). The CDR3 spans 15 residues. CDR1 is SGDLS and CDR2 is YYNGEE in the germline V gene. Trimming removed 4 bases at V and 3 bases at J, with 14 bases between. The CDR3 DNA is TGTGCCAGCAGCATTATGGACTGGGACAAAAACATTCAGTACTTC. The encoded protein is CASSIMDWDKNIQYF.